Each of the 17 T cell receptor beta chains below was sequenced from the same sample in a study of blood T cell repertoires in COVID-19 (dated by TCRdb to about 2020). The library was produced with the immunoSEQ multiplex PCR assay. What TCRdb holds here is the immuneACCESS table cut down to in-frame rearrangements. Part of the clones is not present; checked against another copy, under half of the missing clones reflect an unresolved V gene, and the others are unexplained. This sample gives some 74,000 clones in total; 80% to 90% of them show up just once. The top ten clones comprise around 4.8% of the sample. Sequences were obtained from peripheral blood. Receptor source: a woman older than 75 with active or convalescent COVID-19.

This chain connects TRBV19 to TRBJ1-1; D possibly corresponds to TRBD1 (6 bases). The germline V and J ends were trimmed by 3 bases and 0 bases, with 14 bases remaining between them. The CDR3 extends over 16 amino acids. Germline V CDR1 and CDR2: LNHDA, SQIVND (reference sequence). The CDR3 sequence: CASSIGDKRMNTEAFF. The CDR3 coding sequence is TGTGCCAGTAGTATTGGGGACAAAAGGATGAACACTGAAGCTTTCTTT.

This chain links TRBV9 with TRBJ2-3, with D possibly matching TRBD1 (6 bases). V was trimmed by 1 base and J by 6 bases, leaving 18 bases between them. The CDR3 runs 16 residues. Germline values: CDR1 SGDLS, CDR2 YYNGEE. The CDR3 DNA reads TGTGCCAGCAGCGTACAACGGACAGATCCGAGGGATACGCAGTATTTT. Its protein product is CASSVQRTDPRDTQYF.

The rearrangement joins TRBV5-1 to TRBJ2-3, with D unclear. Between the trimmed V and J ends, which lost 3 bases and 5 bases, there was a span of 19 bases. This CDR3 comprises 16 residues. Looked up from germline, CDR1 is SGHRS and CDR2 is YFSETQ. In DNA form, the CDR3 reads TGCGCCAGCAGCTACTCTAGTCTCGTTATACTAGATACGCAGTATTTT. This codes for CASSYSSLVILDTQYF.

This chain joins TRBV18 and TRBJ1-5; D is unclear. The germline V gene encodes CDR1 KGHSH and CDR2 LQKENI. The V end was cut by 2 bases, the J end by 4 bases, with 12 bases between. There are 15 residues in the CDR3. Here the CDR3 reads CASSPNIGENQPQHF. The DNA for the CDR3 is TGTGCCAGCTCACCAAATATCGGAGAAAATCAGCCCCAGCATTTT.

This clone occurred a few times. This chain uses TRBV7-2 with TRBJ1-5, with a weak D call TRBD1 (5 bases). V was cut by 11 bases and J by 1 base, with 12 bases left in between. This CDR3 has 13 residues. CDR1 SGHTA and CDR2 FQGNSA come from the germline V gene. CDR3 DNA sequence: TGTGCCCCCCACGGGGGAAGCAATCAGCCCCAGCATTTT. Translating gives CAPHGGSNQPQHF. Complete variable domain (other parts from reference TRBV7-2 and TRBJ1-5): GAGVSQSPSNKVTEKGKDVELRCDPISGHTALYWYRQSLGQGLEFLIYFQGNSAPDKSGLPSDRFSAERTGGSVSTLTIQRTQQEDSAVYLCAPHGGSNQPQHFGDGTRLSIL.

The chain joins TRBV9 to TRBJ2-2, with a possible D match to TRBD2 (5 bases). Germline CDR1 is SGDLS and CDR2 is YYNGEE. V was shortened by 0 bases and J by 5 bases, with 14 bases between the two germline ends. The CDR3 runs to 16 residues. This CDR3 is CASSVARGKGTGELFF. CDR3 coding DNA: TGTGCCAGCAGCGTAGCTCGGGGTAAAGGAACCGGGGAGCTGTTTTTT.

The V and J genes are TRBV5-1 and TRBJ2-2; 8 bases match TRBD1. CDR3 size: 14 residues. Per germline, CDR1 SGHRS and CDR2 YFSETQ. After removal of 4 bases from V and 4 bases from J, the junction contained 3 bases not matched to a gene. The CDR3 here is CASSAGGLTGELFF. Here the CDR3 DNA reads TGCGCCAGCAGCGCAGGGGGCCTCACCGGGGAGCTGTTTTTT.

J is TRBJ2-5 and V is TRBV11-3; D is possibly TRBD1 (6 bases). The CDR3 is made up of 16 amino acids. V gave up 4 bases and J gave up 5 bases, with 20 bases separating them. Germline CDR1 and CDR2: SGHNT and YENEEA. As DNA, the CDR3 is TGTGCCAGCAGCTACCCCGACCAGGGGTCCGGGGAGACCCAGTACTTC. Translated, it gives CASSYPDQGSGETQYF.

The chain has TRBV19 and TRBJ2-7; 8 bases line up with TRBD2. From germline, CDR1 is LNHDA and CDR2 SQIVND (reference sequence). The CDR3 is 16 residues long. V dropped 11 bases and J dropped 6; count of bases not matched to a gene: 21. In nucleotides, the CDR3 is TGTGCCTCATGCCCCCGGTCCGGGACTAGTAACAGCGAGCAGTACTTC. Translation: CASCPRSGTSNSEQYF. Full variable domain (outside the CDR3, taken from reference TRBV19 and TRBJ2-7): DGGITQSPKYLFRKEGQNVTLSCEQNLNHDAMYWYRQDPGQGLRLIYYSQIVNDFQKGDIAEGYSVSREKKESFPLTVTSAQKNPTAFYLCASCPRSGTSNSEQYFGPGTRLTVT.

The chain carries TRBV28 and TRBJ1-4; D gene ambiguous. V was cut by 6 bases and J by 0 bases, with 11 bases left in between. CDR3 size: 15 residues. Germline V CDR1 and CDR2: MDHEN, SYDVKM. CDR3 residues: CASSLRQSTNEKLFF. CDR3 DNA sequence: TGTGCCAGCAGCCTGAGACAATCAACTAATGAAAAACTGTTTTTT.

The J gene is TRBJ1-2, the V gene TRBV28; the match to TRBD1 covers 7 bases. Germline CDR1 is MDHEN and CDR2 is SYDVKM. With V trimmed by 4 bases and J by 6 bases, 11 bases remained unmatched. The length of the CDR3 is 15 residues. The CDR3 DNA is TGTGCCAGCAGTTACCTCCCCCTGGGACAGAATGGCTACACCTTC. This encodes CASSYLPLGQNGYTF.

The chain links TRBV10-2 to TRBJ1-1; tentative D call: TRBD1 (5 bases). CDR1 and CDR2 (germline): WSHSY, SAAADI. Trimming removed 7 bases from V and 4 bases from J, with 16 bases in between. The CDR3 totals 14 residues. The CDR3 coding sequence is TGCGCCAGCATCGGTCAGGGTAGAGGCACTGAAGCTTTCTTT. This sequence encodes CASIGQGRGTEAFF.

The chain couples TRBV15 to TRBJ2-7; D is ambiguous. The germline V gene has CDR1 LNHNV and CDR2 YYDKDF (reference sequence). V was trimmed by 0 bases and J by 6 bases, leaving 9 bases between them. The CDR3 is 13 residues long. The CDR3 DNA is TGTGCCACCAGCAGAGATTTCGGGTTCGAGCAGTACTTC. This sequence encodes CATSRDFGFEQYF.

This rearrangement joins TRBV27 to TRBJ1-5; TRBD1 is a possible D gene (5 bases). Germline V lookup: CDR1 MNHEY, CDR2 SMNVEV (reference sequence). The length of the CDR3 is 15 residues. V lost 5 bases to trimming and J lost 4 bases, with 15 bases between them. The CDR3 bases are TGTGCCAGCAGTGAATCTCAGGGCATGAATCAGCCCCAGCATTTT. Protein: CASSESQGMNQPQHF.

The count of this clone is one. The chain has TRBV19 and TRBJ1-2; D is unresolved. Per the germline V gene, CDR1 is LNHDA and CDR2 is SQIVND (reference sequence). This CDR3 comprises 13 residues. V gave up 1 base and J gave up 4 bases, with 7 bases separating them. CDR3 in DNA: TGTGCCAGTAGTATAGGAGGGCTCTATGGCTACACCTTC. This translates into CASSIGGLYGYTF.

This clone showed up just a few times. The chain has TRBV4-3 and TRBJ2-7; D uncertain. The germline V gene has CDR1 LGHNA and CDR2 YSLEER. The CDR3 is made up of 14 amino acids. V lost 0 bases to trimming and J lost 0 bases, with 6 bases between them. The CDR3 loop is CASSQEEHSYEQYF. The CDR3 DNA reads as TGCGCCAGCAGCCAAGAAGAACACTCCTACGAGCAGTACTTC.

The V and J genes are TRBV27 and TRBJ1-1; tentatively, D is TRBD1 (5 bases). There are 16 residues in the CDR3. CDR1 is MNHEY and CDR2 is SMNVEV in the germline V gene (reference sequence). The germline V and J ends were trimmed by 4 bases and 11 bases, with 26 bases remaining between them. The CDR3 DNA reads TGTGCCAGCAGTTCCTTAGGCATAGCAGGGACTAATACGGCTTTCTTT. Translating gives CASSSLGIAGTNTAFF.